The T cell receptor (beta chain) under discussion was sequenced for a study of T cell responses to AZD1222 COVID-19 vaccine. Overall study context: Second-dose groups at about 4 or about 12 weeks were pooled. Study conclusions and caveats: Among those given AZD1222, only five or six were seropositive at baseline. Elevations in Spike-specific TCR breadth and depth followed administration of two AZD1222 doses.

This CDR3 has 12 amino acids. Germline values: CDR1 MNHEY, CDR2 SMNVEV (reference sequence). V lost 2 bases and J 6 bases, leaving 4 bases between the germline ends. Points on this clone: The target antigen is unknown.

Using immunoSEQ multiplex PCR, the repertoire was profiled, and TCRdb retains in-frame clones only, with some absent. The sample shows 180,000 or so clones, 93% of them seen only once. This specimen consisted of peripheral blood, obtained on day 0 of AZD1222 vaccination. This receptor was obtained from an adult in good health. The chain recombines TRBV27 with TRBJ2-2; no clear D. The CDR3 region has the DNA TGTGCCAGCAGTTTAAGCGCCGGGGAGCTGTTTTTT. Protein product: CASSLSAGELFF.